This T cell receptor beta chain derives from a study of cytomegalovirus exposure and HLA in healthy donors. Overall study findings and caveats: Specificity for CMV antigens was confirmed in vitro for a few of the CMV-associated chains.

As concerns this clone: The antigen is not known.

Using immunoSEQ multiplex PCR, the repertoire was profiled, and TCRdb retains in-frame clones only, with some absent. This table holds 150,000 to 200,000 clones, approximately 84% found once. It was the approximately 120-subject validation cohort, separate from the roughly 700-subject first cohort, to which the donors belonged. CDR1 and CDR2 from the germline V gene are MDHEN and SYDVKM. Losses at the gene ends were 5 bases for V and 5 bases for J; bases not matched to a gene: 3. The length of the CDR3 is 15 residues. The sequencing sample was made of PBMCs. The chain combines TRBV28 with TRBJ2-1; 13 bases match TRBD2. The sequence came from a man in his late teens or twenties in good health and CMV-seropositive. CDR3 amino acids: CASSTSGRVNNEQFF. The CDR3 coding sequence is TGTGCCAGCAGTACTAGCGGGAGGGTTAACAATGAGCAGTTCTTC.